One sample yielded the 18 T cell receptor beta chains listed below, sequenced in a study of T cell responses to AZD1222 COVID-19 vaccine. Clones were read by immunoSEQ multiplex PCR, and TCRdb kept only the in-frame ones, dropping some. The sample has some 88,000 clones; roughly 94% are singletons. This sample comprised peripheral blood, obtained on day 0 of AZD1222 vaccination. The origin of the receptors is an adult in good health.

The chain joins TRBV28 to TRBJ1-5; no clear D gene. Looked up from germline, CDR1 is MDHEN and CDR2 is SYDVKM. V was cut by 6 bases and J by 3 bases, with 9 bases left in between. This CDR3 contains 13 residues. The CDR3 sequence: CASRPVFNQPQHF. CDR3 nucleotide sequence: TGTGCCAGCAGACCTGTTTTCAATCAGCCCCAGCATTTT.

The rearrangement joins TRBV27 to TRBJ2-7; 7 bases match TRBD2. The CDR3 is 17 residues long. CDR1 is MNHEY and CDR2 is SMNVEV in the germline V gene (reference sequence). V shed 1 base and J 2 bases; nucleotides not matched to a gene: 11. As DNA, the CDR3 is TGTGCCAGCAGTTTATTTCGGAGCGGGACGGGCGCCTACGAGCAGTACTTC. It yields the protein CASSLFRSGTGAYEQYF.

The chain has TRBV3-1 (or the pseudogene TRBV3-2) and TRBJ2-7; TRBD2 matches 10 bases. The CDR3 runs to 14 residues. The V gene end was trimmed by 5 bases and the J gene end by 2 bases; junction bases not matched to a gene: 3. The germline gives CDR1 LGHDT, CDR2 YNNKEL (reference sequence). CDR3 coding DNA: TGTGCCAGCAGCAGAGCGGGAGGGACCTACGAGCAGTACTTC. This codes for CASSRAGGTYEQYF.

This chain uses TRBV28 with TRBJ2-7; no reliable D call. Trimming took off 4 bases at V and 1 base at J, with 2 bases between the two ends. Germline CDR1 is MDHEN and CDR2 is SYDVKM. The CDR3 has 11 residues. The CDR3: CASSWSYEQYF. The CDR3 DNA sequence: TGTGCCAGCAGTTGGTCCTACGAGCAGTACTTC.

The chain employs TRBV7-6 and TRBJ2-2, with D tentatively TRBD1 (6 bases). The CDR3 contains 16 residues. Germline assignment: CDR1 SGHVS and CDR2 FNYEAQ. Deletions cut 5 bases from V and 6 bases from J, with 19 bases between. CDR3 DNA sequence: TGTGCCAGCAGCCCCATACAGGGTTTTGGCGCCGGGGAGCTGTTTTTT. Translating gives CASSPIQGFGAGELFF.

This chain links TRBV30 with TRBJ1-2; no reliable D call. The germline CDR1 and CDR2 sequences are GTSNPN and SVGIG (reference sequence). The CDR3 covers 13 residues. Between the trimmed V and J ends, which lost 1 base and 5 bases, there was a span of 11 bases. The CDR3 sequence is CAWSAALIYGYTF. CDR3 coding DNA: TGTGCCTGGAGTGCTGCCCTAATTTATGGCTACACCTTC.

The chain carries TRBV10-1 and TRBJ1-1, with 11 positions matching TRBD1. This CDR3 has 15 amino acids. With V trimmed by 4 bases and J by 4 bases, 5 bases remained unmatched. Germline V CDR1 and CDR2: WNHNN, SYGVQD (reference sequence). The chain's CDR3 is CASSGPGQGGTEAFF. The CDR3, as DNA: TGCGCCAGCAGTGGTCCGGGACAGGGGGGCACTGAAGCTTTCTTT.

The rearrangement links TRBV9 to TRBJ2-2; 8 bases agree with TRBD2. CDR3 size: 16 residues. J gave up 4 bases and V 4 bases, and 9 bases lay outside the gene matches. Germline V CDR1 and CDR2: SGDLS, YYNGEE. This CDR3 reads CASSREGGGFTGELFF. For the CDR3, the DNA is TGTGCCAGCAGCCGGGAGGGTGGCGGTTTCACCGGGGAGCTGTTTTTT.

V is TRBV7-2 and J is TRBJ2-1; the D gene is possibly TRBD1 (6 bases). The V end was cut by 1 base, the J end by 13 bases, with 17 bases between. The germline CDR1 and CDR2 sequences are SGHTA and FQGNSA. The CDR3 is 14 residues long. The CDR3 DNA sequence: TGTGCCAGCAGCTTAGATAGTAGGGGGTACCACCAGTTCTTC. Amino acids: CASSLDSRGYHQFF.

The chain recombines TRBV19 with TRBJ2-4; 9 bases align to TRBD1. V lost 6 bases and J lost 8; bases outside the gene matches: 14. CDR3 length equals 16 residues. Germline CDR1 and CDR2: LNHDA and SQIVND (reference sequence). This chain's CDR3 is CASRPGTGRVEDIQYF. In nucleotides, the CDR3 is TGTGCCAGTAGACCCGGGACAGGGCGCGTAGAAGACATTCAGTACTTC.

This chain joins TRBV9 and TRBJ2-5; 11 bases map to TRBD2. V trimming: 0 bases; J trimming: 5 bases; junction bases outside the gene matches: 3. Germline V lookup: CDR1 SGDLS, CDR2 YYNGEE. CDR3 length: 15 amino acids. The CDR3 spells CASSVGLAGGETQYF. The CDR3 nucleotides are TGTGCCAGCAGCGTAGGGCTAGCGGGAGGTGAGACCCAGTACTTC.

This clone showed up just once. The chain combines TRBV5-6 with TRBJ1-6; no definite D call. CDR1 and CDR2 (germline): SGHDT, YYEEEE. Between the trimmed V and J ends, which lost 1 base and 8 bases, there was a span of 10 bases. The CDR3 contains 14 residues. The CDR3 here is CASSLINRDSPLHF. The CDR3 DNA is TGTGCCAGCAGCTTGATTAACCGAGATTCACCCCTCCACTTT.

CDR3 nucleotide sequence: TGTGCCAGCAGTTACGACAGTGGAAGAACTGAAGCTTTCTTT. Translation: CASSYDSGRTEAFF. The V gene is TRBV6-5, the J gene TRBJ1-1, with a weak D call TRBD1 (5 bases). The CDR3 has 14 residues. V lost 2 bases to trimming and J lost 5 bases, with 12 bases between them. Germline V gene lookup returns CDR1 MNHEY and CDR2 SVGAGI.

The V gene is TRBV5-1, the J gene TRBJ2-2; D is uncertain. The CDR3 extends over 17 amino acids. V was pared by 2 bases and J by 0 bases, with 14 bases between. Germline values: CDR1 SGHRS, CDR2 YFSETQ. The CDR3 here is CASSFPPGSSNTGELFF. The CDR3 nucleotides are TGCGCCAGCAGCTTTCCCCCCGGGTCCTCGAACACCGGGGAGCTGTTTTTT. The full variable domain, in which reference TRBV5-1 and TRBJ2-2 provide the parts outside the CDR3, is KAGVTQTPRYLIKTRGQQVTLSCSPISGHRSVSWYQQTPGQGLQFLFEYFSETQRNKGNFPGRFSGRQFSNSRSEMNVSTLELGDSALYLCASSFPPGSSNTGELFFGEGSRLTVL.

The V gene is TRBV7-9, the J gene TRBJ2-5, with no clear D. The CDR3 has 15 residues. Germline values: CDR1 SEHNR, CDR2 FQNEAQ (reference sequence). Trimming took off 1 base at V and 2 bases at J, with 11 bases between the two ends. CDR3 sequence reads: CASSLVSAAQETQYF. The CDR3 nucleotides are TGTGCCAGCAGCTTAGTCTCGGCGGCTCAAGAGACCCAGTACTTC. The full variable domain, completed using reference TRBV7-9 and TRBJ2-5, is DTGVSQNPRHKITKRGQNVTFRCDPISEHNRLYWYRQTLGQGPEFLTYFQNEAQLEKSRLLSDRFSAERPKGSFSTLEIQRTEQGDSAMYLCASSLVSAAQETQYFGPGTRLLVL.

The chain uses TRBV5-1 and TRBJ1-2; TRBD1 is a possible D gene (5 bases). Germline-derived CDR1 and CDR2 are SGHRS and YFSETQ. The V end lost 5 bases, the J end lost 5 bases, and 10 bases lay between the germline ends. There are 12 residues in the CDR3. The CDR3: CASSLGGYGYTF. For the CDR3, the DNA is TGCGCCAGCAGTCTCGGGGGATATGGCTACACCTTC.

CDR3: CASSKSGGKGTGELFF. As DNA, the CDR3 is TGTGCCAGCAGCAAAAGTGGGGGAAAGGGAACCGGGGAGCTGTTTTTT. The chain employs TRBV21-1 and TRBJ2-2. TRBV21-1 is described as a pseudogene. The CDR3 sequence is 16 residues long.

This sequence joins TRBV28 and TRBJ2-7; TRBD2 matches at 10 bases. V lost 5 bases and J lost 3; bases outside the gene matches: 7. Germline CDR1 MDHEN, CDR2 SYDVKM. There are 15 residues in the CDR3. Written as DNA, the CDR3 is TGTGCCAGCAGTCTCGGACTAGCGGTTAACTACGAGCAGTACTTC. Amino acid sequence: CASSLGLAVNYEQYF.